The 22 T cell receptor beta chains reported below all come from one sample, sequenced in a study of cytomegalovirus exposure and HLA in healthy donors. A multiplex PCR was run with 60 Vbeta primers and 13 Jbeta primers. Sequencing was performed with immunoSEQ multiplex PCR; in TCRdb, only in-frame clones are kept and a portion is missing. The sample lists about 54,000 clones, more than 70% occurring once. The sample taken for sequencing was PBMCs. These receptors all come from a woman in her late teens or twenties in good health and CMV-seronegative.

The rearrangement links TRBV7-8 to TRBJ2-7; D is unclear. The CDR3 totals 11 residues. CDR1 SGHVS and CDR2 FQNEAQ come from the germline V gene. The germline V and J ends were trimmed by 5 bases and 3 bases, with 5 bases remaining between them. CDR3 sequence: CASSPHYEQYF. DNA of the CDR3: TGTGCCAGCAGCCCCCACTACGAGCAGTACTTC.

This chain joins TRBV10-2 and TRBJ1-6; TRBD1 matches at 7 bases. In germline, CDR1 is WSHSY, CDR2 SAAADI. Trimming removed 4 bases from V and 10 bases from J; junction bases left unmatched: 4. CDR3 size: 13 residues. CDR3 sequence (DNA): TGCGCCAGCAGTGGACAGGGAGGATCACCCCTCCACTTT. Translation gives CASSGQGGSPLHF.

The chain combines TRBV10-1 with TRBJ2-7, with D hard to call. Germline CDR1 WNHNN, CDR2 SYGVQD (reference sequence). Trimming stripped 5 bases from V and 3 bases from J, with 8 bases between. The CDR3 covers 12 residues. The CDR3 sequence is CASSPDNYEQYF. The CDR3 DNA follows: TGCGCCAGCAGTCCCGACAACTACGAGCAGTACTTC.

Concerning this clone: Other nucleotide sequences from this sample produce the same CDR3. The chain combines TRBV5-6 with TRBJ2-7, with 10 nucleotides matching TRBD1. The germline V gene has CDR1 SGHDT and CDR2 YYEEEE. The CDR3 spans 15 residues. Trimming took 5 bases from V and 4 from J; bases not matched to a gene: 9. CDR3 sequence: CASSWGPGQGYEQYF. DNA of the CDR3: TGTGCCAGCAGTTGGGGCCCGGGACAGGGGTACGAGCAGTACTTC.

J is TRBJ1-1 and V is TRBV20-1; D gene ambiguous. The germline CDR1 and CDR2 sequences are DFQATT and SNEGSKA (reference sequence). V lost 5 bases to trimming and J lost 12 bases, with 10 bases between them. CDR3 size: 9 residues. In nucleotides, the CDR3 is TGCAGTGCTCCCCCTAGATCTTTCTTT. This encodes CSAPPRSFF.

The genes are TRBV30 and TRBJ1-4; 10 nucleotides line up with TRBD1. The trim removed 1 base at V and 8 bases at J, leaving 7 bases unmatched. Germline V gene lookup returns CDR1 GTSNPN and CDR2 SVGIG (reference sequence). The CDR3 loop spans 15 amino acids. The chain's CDR3 is CAWSAPTGGKEKLFF. CDR3 bases: TGTGCCTGGAGTGCCCCGACAGGGGGCAAGGAAAAACTGTTTTTT. Looking up the rest from reference TRBV30 and TRBJ1-4 gives the full variable domain: SQTIHQWPATLVQPVGSPLSLECTVEGTSNPNLYWYRQAAGRGLQLLFYSVGIGQISSEVPQNLSASRPQDRQFILSSKKLLLSDSGFYLCAWSAPTGGKEKLFFGSGTQLSVL.

The V and J genes are TRBV15 and TRBJ1-4, with 7 bases lining up with TRBD1. The CDR3 consists of 19 residues. From germline, CDR1 is LNHNV and CDR2 YYDKDF (reference sequence). J was trimmed by 0 bases and V by 0 bases; bases with no gene match: 10. CDR3 DNA: TGTGCCACCAGCAGAGAAGGGGGACAGTACCTGGCAACTAATGAAAAACTGTTTTTT. Protein product: CATSREGGQYLATNEKLFF. The variable domain in full, with the rest retrieved from reference TRBV15 and TRBJ1-4, is DAMVIQNPRYQVTQFGKPVTLSCSQTLNHNVMYWYQQKSSQAPKLLFHYYDKDFNNEADTPDNFQSRRPNTSFCFLDIRSPGLGDTAMYLCATSREGGQYLATNEKLFFGSGTQLSVL.

This chain connects TRBV14 to TRBJ2-7, with a tentative D call TRBD1 (8 bases). The V end lost 4 bases, the J end lost 4 bases, and 14 bases lay between the germline ends. The V gene's germline CDR1 is SGHDN and CDR2 FVKESK. The CDR3 spans 14 residues. DNA of the CDR3: TGTGCCAGCAGCCGCGGACAGGGAGGGTACGAGCAGTACTTC. This codes for CASSRGQGGYEQYF. The complete variable domain, with remaining parts taken from reference TRBV14 and TRBJ2-7, reads EAGVTQFPSHSVIEKGQTVTLRCDPISGHDNLYWYRRVMGKEIKFLLHFVKESKQDESGMPNNRFLAERTGGTYSTLKVQPAELEDSGVYFCASSRGQGGYEQYFGPGTRLTVT.

The CDR3 coding sequence is TGTGCCAGCAGTCCTACCCCGGGACCCCTCCACTTT. Its protein is CASSPTPGPLHF. The J gene is TRBJ1-6, the V gene TRBV27; D ambiguous. This CDR3 region has 12 residues. Trimming shortened V by 5 bases and J by 12 bases, and 11 bases separated the two germline ends. CDR1 is MNHEY and CDR2 is SMNVEV in the germline V gene (reference sequence).

J is TRBJ1-1 and V is TRBV7-6; 7 positions match TRBD1. V was pared by 1 base and J by 5 bases, with 16 bases of the junction left unmatched. CDR3 length: 18 residues. The germline gives CDR1 SGHVS, CDR2 FNYEAQ. This CDR3 is CASSLDGGTPGGWTEAFF. The CDR3 DNA reads as TGTGCCAGCAGCTTAGATGGAGGGACCCCAGGGGGGTGGACTGAAGCTTTCTTT.

The rearrangement links TRBV2 to TRBJ1-4, with D possibly being TRBD1 (5 bases). Germline CDR1 reads SNHLY; CDR2 reads FYNNEI. V lost 4 bases and J 4 bases, leaving 13 bases between the germline ends. The CDR3 contains 15 residues. The DNA for the CDR3 is TGTGCCAGCAGTGGTCGTGGCAGGGATAATGAAAAACTGTTTTTT. Its protein product is CASSGRGRDNEKLFF.

V usage is TRBV5-1 and J usage is TRBJ2-5, with 13 bases fitting TRBD2. Germline CDR1 and CDR2: SGHRS and YFSETQ. The J segment lost 2 bases and the V segment lost 6 bases, leaving 10 bases of the junction unmatched. The CDR3 length is 17 residues. The CDR3 loop is CASTLNGLAGVQETQYF. DNA for the CDR3: TGCGCCAGCACCTTAAACGGACTAGCGGGGGTTCAAGAGACCCAGTACTTC.

This sequence joins TRBV6-4 and TRBJ2-3; 9 positions agree with TRBD2. Trimming cost V 5 bases and J 0 bases; bases outside gene matches: 6. CDR1 and CDR2 (germline): MRHNA, SNTAGT. The CDR3 is made up of 16 amino acids. The CDR3 region is CASSQVAGVSTDTQYF. In DNA, the CDR3 is TGTGCCAGCAGTCAAGTAGCGGGAGTTAGCACAGATACGCAGTATTTT.

J is TRBJ1-1 and V is TRBV25-1; 8 bases agree with TRBD1. Trimming removed 4 bases from V and 4 bases from J; junction bases left unmatched: 8. The CDR3 is 15 residues long. The germline CDR1 and CDR2 sequences are MGHDK and SYGVNS. In nucleotides, the CDR3 is TGTGCCAGCAGTGTACGAGACAGGGGAATCACTGAAGCTTTCTTT. Translated, it gives CASSVRDRGITEAFF.

The rearrangement links TRBV6-1 to TRBJ2-1; D may be TRBD2 (5 bases). The V end lost 7 bases, the J end lost 0 bases, and 13 bases lay between the germline ends. The CDR3 spans 15 residues. The germline gives CDR1 MNHNS, CDR2 SASEGT. CDR3 DNA sequence: TGTGCCAGCACTCCTGACTACCCCTCCTACAATGAGCAGTTCTTC. Residues: CASTPDYPSYNEQFF.

This clone turned up a few times. The chain joins TRBV19 to TRBJ2-1, with TRBD2 matching 8 bases. This CDR3 has 17 residues. Germline CDR1 LNHDA, CDR2 SQIVND (reference sequence). V lost 3 bases to trimming and J lost 6 bases; unmatched junction nucleotides: 13. CDR3 sequence: CASSIEVAVAGSNEQFF. DNA for the CDR3: TGTGCCAGTAGTATCGAGGTTGCGGTAGCGGGAAGCAATGAGCAGTTCTTC.

CDR3 nucleotide sequence: TGCGCCAGCAGTCTCGAGGGGGCTAGCGGGAGGATATACGAGCAGTACTTC. This gives the protein CASSLEGASGRIYEQYF. The gene calls are TRBV5-1 and TRBJ2-7; 11 bases agree with TRBD2. Trimming took 5 bases from V and 4 from J; bases not matched to a gene: 14. This CDR3 is 17 amino acids long. Germline V gives CDR1 SGHRS, CDR2 YFSETQ.

A note on this clone: One end of the junction fails to match germline, which may point to a read error. The chain uses TRBV7-9 and TRBJ2-7; 8 bases align to TRBD2. The V gene's germline CDR1 is SEHNR and CDR2 FQNEAQ (reference sequence). This CDR3 region has 14 residues. The CDR3 protein is CSSSPGLVPREQYF. CDR3 coding DNA: TGTTCCAGCAGCCCGGGACTAGTTCCCCGCGAGCAGTACTTC. Full variable domain (rest looked up from reference TRBV7-9 and TRBJ2-7): DTGVSQNPRHKITKRGQNVTFRCDPISEHNRLYWYRQTLGQGPEFLTYFQNEAQLEKSRLLSDRFSAERPKGSFSTLEIQRTEQGDSAMYLCSSSPGLVPREQYFGPGTRLTVT.

This clone is a singleton in its sample. The genes are TRBV23-1 and TRBJ2-1; TRBD1 aligns across 10 bases. TRBV23-1 counts as an open reading frame of uncertain function. Trimming at V came to 3 bases and at J to 5 bases, leaving 4 bases not matched to a gene. The length of the CDR3 is 15 residues. CDR3 amino acids: CASSQTGTGDNEQFF. CDR3 in DNA: TGCGCCAGCAGTCAGACCGGGACAGGGGACAATGAGCAGTTCTTC.

The chain couples TRBV5-1 to TRBJ1-1, with a tentative D call TRBD1 (5 bases). V was pared by 6 bases and J by 3 bases, with 15 bases between. Germline V lookup: CDR1 SGHRS, CDR2 YFSETQ. The CDR3 runs to 14 residues. The CDR3 sequence: CASTIGGGYTEAFF. The CDR3 DNA sequence: TGCGCCAGCACTATTGGGGGGGGGTACACTGAAGCTTTCTTT.

Turning to this clone: An end of the junction differs from the germline gene, which may be a read error. The J gene is TRBJ2-7, the V gene TRBV7-6; 8 bases agree with TRBD2. The germline V gene encodes CDR1 SGHVS and CDR2 FNYEAQ. The CDR3 is 12 residues long. CDR3 DNA sequence: TGTGCCAGCAGCCTAATCGGGGGGGTCGTCTCCTTC. This codes for CASSLIGGVVSF. Full variable domain (missing parts from reference TRBV7-6 and TRBJ2-7): GAGVSQSPRYKVTKRGQDVALRCDPISGHVSLYWYRQALGQGPEFLTYFNYEAQQDKSGLPNDRFSAERPEGSISTLTIQRTEQRDSAMYRCASSLIGGVVSFGPGTRLTVT.

This chain joins TRBV9 and TRBJ2-3; D is possibly TRBD1 (6 bases). Germline assignment: CDR1 SGDLS and CDR2 YYNGEE. V was clipped by 7 bases and J by 0 bases, with 15 bases between them. CDR3 size: 15 residues. The CDR3 loop reads CASGGFEDSTDTQYF. The DNA of the CDR3 is TGTGCCAGCGGGGGCTTCGAAGACAGCACAGATACGCAGTATTTT. The entire variable domain, with the rest obtained from reference TRBV9 and TRBJ2-3, is as follows: DSGVTQTPKHLITATGQRVTLRCSPRSGDLSVYWYQQSLDQGLQFLIQYYNGEERAKGNILERFSAQQFPDLHSELNLSSLELGDSALYFCASGGFEDSTDTQYFGPGTRLTVL.